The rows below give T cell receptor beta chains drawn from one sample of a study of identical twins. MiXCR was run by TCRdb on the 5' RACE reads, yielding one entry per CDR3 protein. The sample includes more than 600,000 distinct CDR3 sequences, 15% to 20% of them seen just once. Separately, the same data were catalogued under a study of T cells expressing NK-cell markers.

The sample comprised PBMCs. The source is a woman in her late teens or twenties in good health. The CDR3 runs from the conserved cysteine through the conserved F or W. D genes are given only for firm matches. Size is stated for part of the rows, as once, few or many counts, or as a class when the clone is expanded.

cdr3_nt: TGTGCCAGCAGTTACTCATCGGGGGCCCAAGAGACCCAGTACTTC
cdr3_aa: CASSYSSGAQETQYF
v_call: TRBV6-5
d_call: NA
clone_size: few
j_call: TRBJ2-5

cdr3_nt: TGTGCCAGCTCTACAGGGGGGGCAACTAATGAAAAACTGTTTTTT
cdr3_aa: CASSTGGATNEKLFF
v_call: TRBV28
d_call: TRBD1
clone_size: few
j_call: TRBJ1-4

cdr3_nt: TGTGCCAGCAGTTTATCACGAGCCGGGGCGCAGTATTTT
cdr3_aa: CASSLSRAGAQYF
v_call: TRBV12-3/TRBV12-4
d_call: NA
clone_size: few
j_call: TRBJ2-3

cdr3_nt: TGTGCCAGCAGCCCGCGAACAGCACCCCAACTCAATGAGCAGTTCTTC
cdr3_aa: CASSPRTAPQLNEQFF
v_call: TRBV9
d_call: NA
clone_size: NA
j_call: TRBJ2-1

cdr3_nt: TGTGCCAGCAGTTTACGCCGGACTAGCGGGATCGGAGAGCAGTACTTC
cdr3_aa: CASSLRRTSGIGEQYF
v_call: TRBV12-3/TRBV12-4
d_call: TRBD2
clone_size: many
j_call: TRBJ2-7

cdr3_nt: TGCGCCAGCAGCCCGTACGGGACAGAACAAGAGACCCAGTACTTC
cdr3_aa: CASSPYGTEQETQYF
v_call: TRBV4-1
d_call: TRBD1
clone_size: NA
j_call: TRBJ2-5

cdr3_nt: TGTGCCAGCAGCTACCTAGCGGGAGGTAGCAATGAGCAGTTCTTC
cdr3_aa: CASSYLAGGSNEQFF
v_call: TRBV9
d_call: TRBD2
clone_size: NA
j_call: TRBJ2-1

cdr3_nt: TGTGCCAGCTCCTTAAGTCCCGGGAGCCCCACCGGGGAGCTGTTTTTT
cdr3_aa: CASSLSPGSPTGELFF
v_call: TRBV9
d_call: NA
clone_size: NA
j_call: TRBJ2-2

cdr3_nt: TGCAGTGCTAGAGATTCGAGCCTCCGGGGAAAAGTGACAGATACGCAGTATTTT
cdr3_aa: CSARDSSLRGKVTDTQYF
v_call: TRBV20-1
d_call: NA
clone_size: NA
j_call: TRBJ2-3

cdr3_nt: TGCAGCGTTTGGTCCGGGGCCAACGTCCTGACTTTC
cdr3_aa: CSVWSGANVLTF
v_call: TRBV29-1
d_call: NA
clone_size: few
j_call: TRBJ2-6

cdr3_nt: TGTGCCATCAGTGACTTGACCAGGGAGCAGTTCTTC
cdr3_aa: CAISDLTREQFF
v_call: TRBV10-3
d_call: NA
clone_size: NA
j_call: TRBJ2-1

cdr3_nt: TGCGCCAGCAGCCAAGGACAGGGGAGAGCTTTCTTT
cdr3_aa: CASSQGQGRAFF
v_call: TRBV4-3
d_call: TRBD1
clone_size: NA
j_call: TRBJ1-1

cdr3_nt: TGTGCCAGCAGTTACTCGAGGACTAGTCCTTACAATGAGCAGTTCTTC
cdr3_aa: CASSYSRTSPYNEQFF
v_call: TRBV6-5
d_call: TRBD2
clone_size: NA
j_call: TRBJ2-1

cdr3_nt: TGTGCCAGCAGCCAAGATCGAAGCGAAGAGACCCAGTACTTC
cdr3_aa: CASSQDRSEETQYF
v_call: TRBV4-2
d_call: NA
clone_size: NA
j_call: TRBJ2-5

cdr3_nt: TGTGCCAGCGGTGAAGCTTCGCCTTCCTACGAGCAGTACTTC
cdr3_aa: CASGEASPSYEQYF
v_call: TRBV3-1
d_call: NA
clone_size: NA
j_call: TRBJ2-7

cdr3_nt: TGTGCCTGGAGCTGGACAAGGAATGAAAAACTGTTTTTT
cdr3_aa: CAWSWTRNEKLFF
v_call: TRBV30
d_call: NA
clone_size: NA
j_call: TRBJ1-4

cdr3_nt: TGCGCCAGCAGCCAAGCGCCGGGCCATGGCACAGATACGCAGTATTTT
cdr3_aa: CASSQAPGHGTDTQYF
v_call: TRBV4-3
d_call: NA
clone_size: few
j_call: TRBJ2-3

cdr3_nt: TGCAGTGCTAGAGTCACAGATACGCAGTATTTT
cdr3_aa: CSARVTDTQYF
v_call: TRBV20-1
d_call: NA
clone_size: many
j_call: TRBJ2-3

cdr3_nt: TGTGCCAGCAGAATCTCCGGGACTAGCGTCCGCGAGACCCAGTACTTC
cdr3_aa: CASRISGTSVRETQYF
v_call: TRBV6-1
d_call: TRBD2
clone_size: NA
j_call: TRBJ2-5

cdr3_nt: TGCGCCAGCAGCTTGGAGTTTAGGGGGCCTACCAAAAACATTCAGTACTTC
cdr3_aa: CASSLEFRGPTKNIQYF
v_call: TRBV5-1
d_call: TRBD1
clone_size: NA
j_call: TRBJ2-4

cdr3_nt: TGTGCCACCAGCAGAGATCTTGCCGGGGTCTACGAGCAGTACTTC
cdr3_aa: CATSRDLAGVYEQYF
v_call: TRBV15
d_call: NA
clone_size: NA
j_call: TRBJ2-7

cdr3_nt: TGCGCCAGCAGCTTTGAGTCAGGGACAGGGGGGAAAGGGGGCTACAATGAGCAGTTCTTC
cdr3_aa: CASSFESGTGGKGGYNEQFF
v_call: TRBV5-1
d_call: TRBD1
clone_size: NA
j_call: TRBJ2-1

cdr3_nt: TGTGCCAGCAGCTTCACAGGAATGAGCAATCAGCCCCAGCATTTT
cdr3_aa: CASSFTGMSNQPQHF
v_call: TRBV7-8
d_call: NA
clone_size: few
j_call: TRBJ1-5

cdr3_nt: TGTGCCACCAGTTCTTACGTGGGACACTATAATTCACCCCTCCACTTT
cdr3_aa: CATSSYVGHYNSPLHF
v_call: TRBV15
d_call: NA
clone_size: few
j_call: TRBJ1-6

cdr3_nt: TGTGCCAGCAGTCGGGACGCCACAGATACGCAGTATTTT
cdr3_aa: CASSRDATDTQYF
v_call: TRBV12-3/TRBV12-4
d_call: NA
clone_size: NA
j_call: TRBJ2-3

cdr3_nt: TGTGCCAGCAGCTTGGGGACAGGGGCTCAGCCCCAGCATTTT
cdr3_aa: CASSLGTGAQPQHF
v_call: TRBV7-2
d_call: TRBD1
clone_size: NA
j_call: TRBJ1-5

cdr3_nt: TGTGCCTGGAGTATAGGAAGCGCCTATGAGCAGTTCTTC
cdr3_aa: CAWSIGSAYEQFF
v_call: TRBV30
d_call: NA
clone_size: few
j_call: TRBJ2-1